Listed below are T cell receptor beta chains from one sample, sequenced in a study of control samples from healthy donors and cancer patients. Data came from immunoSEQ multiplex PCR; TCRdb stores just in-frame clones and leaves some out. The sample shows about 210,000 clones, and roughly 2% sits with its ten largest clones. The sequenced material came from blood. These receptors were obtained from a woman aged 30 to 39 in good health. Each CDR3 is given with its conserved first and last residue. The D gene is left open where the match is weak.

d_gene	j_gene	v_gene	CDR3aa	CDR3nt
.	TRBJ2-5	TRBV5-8	CASSPRGRQETQYF	TGTGCCAGCAGCCCTCGCGGCAGACAAGAGACCCAGTACTTC
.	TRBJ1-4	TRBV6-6	CASSYPALELFF	TGTGCCAGCAGTTACCCAGCTCTAGAACTGTTTTTT
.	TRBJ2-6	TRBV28	CASSYGSVSGANVLTF	TGTGCCAGCAGTTACGGATCAGTTTCTGGGGCCAACGTCCTGACTTTC
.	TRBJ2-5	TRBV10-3	CAISGGARETQYF	TGTGCCATCAGTGGGGGGGCTAGGGAGACCCAGTACTTC
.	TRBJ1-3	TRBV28	CASSWWGAGNTIYF	TGTGCCAGCAGTTGGTGGGGGGCAGGAAACACCATATATTTT
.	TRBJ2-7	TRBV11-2	CASSGQRTAYEQYF	TGTGCCAGCAGCGGACAACGGACAGCCTACGAGCAGTACTTC
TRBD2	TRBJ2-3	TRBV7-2	CASSRDYYTDTQYF	TGTGCCAGCAGTAGGGACTATTACACAGATACGCAGTATTTT
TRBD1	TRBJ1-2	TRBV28	CASSLSQGEPYF	TGTGCCAGCAGTTTAAGCCAGGGGGAACCTTACTTC
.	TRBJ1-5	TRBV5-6	CASSTTGFQPQHF	TGTGCCAGCAGTACTACAGGGTTTCAACCCCAGCATTTT
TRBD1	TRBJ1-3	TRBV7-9	CASSLGQGADTIYF	TGTGCCAGCAGCTTAGGGCAGGGGGCGGACACCATATATTTT
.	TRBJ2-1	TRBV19	CASSIDRNPYNEQFF	TGTGCCAGTAGTATAGACAGGAACCCCTACAATGAGCAGTTCTTC
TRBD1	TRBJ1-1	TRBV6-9	CASSHGYPGQGLLRGTEAFF	TGTGCCAGCAGCCATGGATACCCGGGACAGGGACTCCTCCGGGGCACTGAAGCTTTCTTT
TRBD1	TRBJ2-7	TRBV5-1	CASSLEDRLYEQYF	TGCGCCAGCAGCTTGGAGGACAGGCTCTACGAGCAGTACTTC
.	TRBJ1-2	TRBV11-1	CASSSRTEIYGYTF	TGTGCCAGCAGCTCTAGGACAGAGATCTATGGCTACACCTTC
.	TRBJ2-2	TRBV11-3	CASSLDQGGRTGELFF	TGTGCCAGCAGCTTAGATCAGGGGGGGCGGACCGGGGAGCTGTTTTTT
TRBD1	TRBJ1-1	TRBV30	CALQGAYTEAFF	TGTGCCTTACAGGGGGCCTATACTGAAGCTTTCTTT
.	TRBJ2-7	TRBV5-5	CASSLAHLPYEQYF	TGTGCCAGCAGCTTGGCCCACCTACCCTACGAGCAGTACTTC
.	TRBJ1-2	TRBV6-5	CASSPSGRPGGYTF	TGTGCCAGCAGCCCCTCGGGAAGGCCGGGTGGCTACACCTTC
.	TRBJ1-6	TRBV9	CASSSWVDSPLHF	TGTGCCAGCAGCTCTTGGGTGGATTCACCCCTCCACTTT
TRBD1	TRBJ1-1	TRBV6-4	CASSDSPGQGRAFF	TGTGCCAGCAGTGACTCCCCGGGACAGGGTAGAGCTTTCTTT
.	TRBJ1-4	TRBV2	CASSELVGEKLFF	TGTGCCAGCAGTGAGTTAGTGGGGGAAAAACTGTTTTTT
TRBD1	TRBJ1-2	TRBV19	CASSRQGVDGYTF	TGTGCCAGTAGTAGGCAGGGGGTCGATGGCTACACCTTC
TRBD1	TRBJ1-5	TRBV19	CASRQRSQGTGQPQHF	TGTGCCAGTAGGCAGAGGTCACAGGGGACTGGTCAGCCCCAGCATTTT
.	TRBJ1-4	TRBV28	CASSFSGGSSEKLFF	TGTGCCAGCAGTTTTTCGGGGGGTTCGAGTGAAAAACTGTTTTTT
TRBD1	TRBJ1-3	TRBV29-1	CSVESLTGRDTIYF	TGCAGCGTTGAATCGTTGACAGGGAGGGACACCATATATTTT
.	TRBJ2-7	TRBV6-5	CASTTDGSAYEQYF	TGTGCCAGCACTACAGACGGAAGCGCCTACGAGCAGTACTTC
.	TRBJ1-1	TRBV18	CASSEGWANTEAFF	TGTGCCAGCTCGGAAGGGTGGGCGAACACTGAAGCTTTCTTT
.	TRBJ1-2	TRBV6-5	CAASLRRGRDYGYTF	TGTGCCGCAAGCCTCCGCCGGGGCCGGGACTATGGCTACACCTTC
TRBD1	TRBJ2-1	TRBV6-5	CASSWDRNEQFF	TGTGCCAGCAGCTGGGACAGGAATGAGCAGTTCTTC
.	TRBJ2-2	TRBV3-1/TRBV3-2	CASSQSGQELFF	TGTGCCAGCAGCCAATCCGGCCAGGAGCTGTTTTTT
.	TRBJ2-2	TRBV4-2	CASSQDDWGANTGELFF	TGTGCCAGCAGCCAAGATGACTGGGGAGCGAACACCGGGGAGCTGTTTTTT
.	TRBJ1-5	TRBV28	CQTGEGAVGFNQPQHF	TGTCAGACAGGAGAAGGGGCGGTGGGCTTTAATCAGCCCCAGCATTTT
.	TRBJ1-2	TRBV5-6	CASRAQVGYTF	TGTGCCAGCAGGGCCCAGGTTGGCTACACCTTC
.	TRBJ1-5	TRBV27	CASSLSGVAQPQHF	TGTGCCAGCAGTTTATCGGGAGTTGCTCAGCCCCAGCATTTT
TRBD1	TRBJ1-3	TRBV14	CASSQFGLRDSDLFSGNTIYF	TGTGCCAGCAGCCAATTTGGACTGCGGGACAGTGACCTCTTCTCTGGAAACACCATATATTTT
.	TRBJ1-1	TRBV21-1	CASSKCKILGQGVPNTEAFF	TGTGCCAGCAGCAAATGTAAAATTTTGGGACAGGGGGTTCCGAACACTGAAGCTTTCTTT
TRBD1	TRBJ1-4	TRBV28	CASSLSRKGTGSEKLFF	TGTGCCAGCAGTTTATCCCGGAAGGGGACAGGGAGCGAAAAACTGTTTTTT
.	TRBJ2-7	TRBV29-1	CSVVSDYEQYF	TGCAGCGTTGTATCAGACTACGAGCAGTACTTC
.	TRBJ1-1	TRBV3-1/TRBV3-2	CASSSSGSYTEAFF	TGTGCCAGCAGCTCCTCAGGGTCTTACACTGAAGCTTTCTTT
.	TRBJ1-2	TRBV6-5	CASNPSWGNYGYTF	TGTGCCAGCAACCCCAGTTGGGGGAACTATGGCTACACCTTC